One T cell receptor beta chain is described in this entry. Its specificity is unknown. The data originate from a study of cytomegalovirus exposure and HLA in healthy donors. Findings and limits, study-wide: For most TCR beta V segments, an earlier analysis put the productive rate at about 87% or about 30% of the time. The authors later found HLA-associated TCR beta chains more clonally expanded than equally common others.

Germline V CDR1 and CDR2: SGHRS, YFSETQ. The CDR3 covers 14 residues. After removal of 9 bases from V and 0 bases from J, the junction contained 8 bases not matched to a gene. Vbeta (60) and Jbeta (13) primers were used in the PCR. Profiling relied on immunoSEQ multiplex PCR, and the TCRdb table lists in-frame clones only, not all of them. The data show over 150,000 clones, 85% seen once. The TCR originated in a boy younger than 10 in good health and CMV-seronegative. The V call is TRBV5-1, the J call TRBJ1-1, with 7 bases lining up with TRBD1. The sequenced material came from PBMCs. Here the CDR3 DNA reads TGCGCCACCAGACAGGGCCTCATGAACACTGAAGCTTTCTTT. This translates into CATRQGLMNTEAFF.